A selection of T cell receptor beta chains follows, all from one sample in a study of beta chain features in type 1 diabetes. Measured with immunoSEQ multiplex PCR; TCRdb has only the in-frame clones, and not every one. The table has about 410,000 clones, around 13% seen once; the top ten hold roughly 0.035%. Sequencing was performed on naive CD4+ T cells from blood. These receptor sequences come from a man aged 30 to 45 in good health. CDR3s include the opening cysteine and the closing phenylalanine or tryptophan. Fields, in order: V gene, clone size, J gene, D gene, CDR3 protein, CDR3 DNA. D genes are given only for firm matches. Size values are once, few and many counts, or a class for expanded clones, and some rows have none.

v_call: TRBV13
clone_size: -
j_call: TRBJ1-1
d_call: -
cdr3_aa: CASSFNRVNTEAFF
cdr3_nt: TGTGCCAGCAGCTTCAACAGGGTGAACACTGAAGCTTTCTTT

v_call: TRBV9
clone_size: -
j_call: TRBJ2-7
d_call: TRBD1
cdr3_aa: CASSTGTGAPYEQYF
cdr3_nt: TGTGCCAGCAGCACAGGGACAGGCGCGCCCTACGAGCAGTACTTC

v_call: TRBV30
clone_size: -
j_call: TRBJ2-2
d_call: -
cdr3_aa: CAWTPQSGELFF
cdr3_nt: TGTGCCTGGACCCCCCAGTCCGGGGAGCTGTTTTTT

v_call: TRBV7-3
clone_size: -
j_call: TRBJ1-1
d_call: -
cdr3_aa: CASSLDPGMNTEAFF
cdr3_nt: TGTGCCAGCAGCTTAGACCCAGGGATGAACACTGAAGCTTTCTTT

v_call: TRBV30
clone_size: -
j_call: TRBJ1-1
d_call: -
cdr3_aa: CAWKGSSSTEAFF
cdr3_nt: TGTGCCTGGAAGGGTTCCTCGAGCACTGAAGCTTTCTTT

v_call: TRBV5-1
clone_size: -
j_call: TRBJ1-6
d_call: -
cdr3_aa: CASSSDPSGKDNSPLHF
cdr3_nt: TGCGCCAGCAGCTCCGACCCGTCCGGGAAAGATAATTCACCCCTCCACTTT

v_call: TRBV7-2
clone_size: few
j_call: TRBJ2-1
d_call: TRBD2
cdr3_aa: CASSQWAAGAYNEQFF
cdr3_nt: TGTGCCAGCAGCCAATGGGCAGCGGGAGCCTACAATGAGCAGTTCTTC

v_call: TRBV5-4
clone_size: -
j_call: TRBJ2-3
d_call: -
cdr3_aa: CASTRTATDTQYF
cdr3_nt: TGTGCCAGCACTCGGACAGCAACAGATACGCAGTATTTT

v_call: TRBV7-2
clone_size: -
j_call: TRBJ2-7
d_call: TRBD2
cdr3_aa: CASSVPGLAYEQYF
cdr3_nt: TGTGCCAGCAGCGTGCCGGGACTAGCCTACGAGCAGTACTTC

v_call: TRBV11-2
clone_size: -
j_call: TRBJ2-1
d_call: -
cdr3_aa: CASSLMMASRGHYNEQFF
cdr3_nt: TGTGCCAGCAGCTTAATGATGGCCTCCCGGGGGCATTACAATGAGCAGTTCTTC

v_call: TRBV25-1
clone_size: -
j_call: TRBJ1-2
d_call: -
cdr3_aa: CASSELRGSYGYTF
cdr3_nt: TGTGCCAGCAGTGAGTTGAGGGGAAGTTATGGCTACACCTTC

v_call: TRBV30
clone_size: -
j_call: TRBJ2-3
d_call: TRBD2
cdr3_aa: CAWSVSLAGGPDTQYF
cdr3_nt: TGTGCCTGGAGTGTTAGTCTTGCGGGAGGGCCAGATACGCAGTATTTT

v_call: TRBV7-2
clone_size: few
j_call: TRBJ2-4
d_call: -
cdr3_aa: CASSLEFGGAKNIQYF
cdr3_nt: TGTGCCAGCAGCTTAGAGTTTGGGGGAGCCAAAAACATTCAGTACTTC

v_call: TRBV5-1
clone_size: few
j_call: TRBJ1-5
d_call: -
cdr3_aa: CASSPPDQPQHF
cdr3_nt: TGCGCCAGCAGCCCTCCAGATCAGCCCCAGCATTTT

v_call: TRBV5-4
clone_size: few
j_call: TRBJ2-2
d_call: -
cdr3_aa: CASSLPDFTGELFF
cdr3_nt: TGTGCCAGCAGCTTGCCCGATTTTACCGGGGAGCTGTTTTTT

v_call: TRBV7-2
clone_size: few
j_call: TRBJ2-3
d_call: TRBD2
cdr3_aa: CASIPRVGGMDTQYF
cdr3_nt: TGTGCCAGCATCCCACGGGTGGGGGGGATGGATACGCAGTATTTT

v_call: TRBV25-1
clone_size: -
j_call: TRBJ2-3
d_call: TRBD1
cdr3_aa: CASSAVTGFYTDTQYF
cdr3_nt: TGTGCCAGCAGTGCCGTGACAGGGTTTTACACAGATACGCAGTATTTT

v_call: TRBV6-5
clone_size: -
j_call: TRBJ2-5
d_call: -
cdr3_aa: CASSRGTANQETQYF
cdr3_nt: TGTGCCAGCAGTCGCGGCACAGCTAACCAAGAGACCCAGTACTTC

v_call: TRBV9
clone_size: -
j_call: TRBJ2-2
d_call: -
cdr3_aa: CASSVRQGTTGELFF
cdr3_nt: TGTGCCAGCAGCGTACGCCAGGGGACAACCGGGGAGCTGTTTTTT

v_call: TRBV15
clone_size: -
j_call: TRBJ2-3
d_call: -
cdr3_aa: CATSRDPGVTDTQYF
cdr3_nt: TGTGCCACCAGCAGAGATCCGGGAGTAACAGATACGCAGTATTTT

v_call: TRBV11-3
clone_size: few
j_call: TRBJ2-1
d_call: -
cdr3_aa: CASSLDTQTYNEQFF
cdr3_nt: TGTGCCAGCAGCTTAGATACACAAACCTACAATGAGCAGTTCTTC

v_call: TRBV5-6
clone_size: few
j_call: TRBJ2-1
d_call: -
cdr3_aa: CASSHGQPSSYNEQFF
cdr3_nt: TGTGCCAGCAGCCACGGACAGCCGAGCTCCTACAATGAGCAGTTCTTC

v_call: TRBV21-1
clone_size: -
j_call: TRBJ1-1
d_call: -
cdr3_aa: CASSKTEAFF
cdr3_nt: TGTGCCAGCAGCAAGACAGAAGCTTTCTTT

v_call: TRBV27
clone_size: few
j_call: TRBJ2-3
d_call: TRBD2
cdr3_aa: CASSPRLAGGLKDTQYF
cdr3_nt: TGTGCCAGCAGTCCGAGACTAGCGGGGGGCCTAAAGGATACGCAGTATTTT

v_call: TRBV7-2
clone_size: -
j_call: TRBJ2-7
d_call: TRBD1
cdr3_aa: CASSSTGQGIDQYF
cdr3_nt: TGTGCCAGCAGCTCCACCGGACAGGGGATTGATCAGTACTTC

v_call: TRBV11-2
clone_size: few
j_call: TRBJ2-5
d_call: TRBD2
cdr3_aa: CASSPIGGGAGETQYF
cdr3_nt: TGTGCCAGCAGCCCGATCGGCGGGGGGGCTGGAGAGACCCAGTACTTC

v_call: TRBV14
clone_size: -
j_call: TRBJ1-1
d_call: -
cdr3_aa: CASSHVINTEAFF
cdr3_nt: TGTGCCAGCAGCCATGTAATTAACACTGAAGCTTTCTTT

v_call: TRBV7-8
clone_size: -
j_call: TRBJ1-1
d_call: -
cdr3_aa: CASSLIGAQWTEAFF
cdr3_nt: TGTGCCAGCAGCCTTATCGGGGCACAGTGGACTGAAGCTTTCTTT

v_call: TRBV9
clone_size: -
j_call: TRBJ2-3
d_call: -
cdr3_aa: CASSGRDAGTDTQYF
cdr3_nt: TGTGCCAGCAGCGGCAGGGATGCCGGCACAGATACGCAGTATTTT

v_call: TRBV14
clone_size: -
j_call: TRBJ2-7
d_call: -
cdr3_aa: CASSQLSRDYEQYF
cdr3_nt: TGTGCCAGCAGCCAATTGTCCAGGGACTACGAGCAGTACTTC

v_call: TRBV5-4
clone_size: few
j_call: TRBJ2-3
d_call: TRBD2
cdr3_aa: CASSLRTSGTDTQYF
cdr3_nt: TGTGCCAGCAGCTTGAGGACTAGCGGGACAGATACGCAGTATTTT

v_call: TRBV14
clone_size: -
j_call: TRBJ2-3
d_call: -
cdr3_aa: CASAGRTQYF
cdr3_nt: TGTGCCAGCGCTGGAAGAACGCAGTATTTT